This TCR beta chain was documented in a study of T cell repertoires in cytomegalovirus infection (dated by TCRdb to the late 2010s). Regarding the study in general: Donor HLA type was relevant to the analysis, as public TCR beta signatures indicated carriage of CMV infection together with the matching HLA type. Study-level results and caveats: Cumulative frequency of public TCR beta family members discriminated carriers of CMV infection plus the relevant HLA type in this cohort and an independent approximately 350-donor cohort. The ex vivo response was dominated by HLA-C-restricted CMV-specific TCR beta clonotypes, which also provided the single most frequent clonotype in two of eight donors.

With respect to this clonotype: Its antigen is currently not known. No base qualities exist here, and no much larger clone lies one base off it.

CDR1 and CDR2 are drawn from the germline V gene (reference sequence): MNHNY, SVGAGI. The CDR3 runs 16 amino acids, cysteine and phenylalanine included. The only DNA kept is the CDR3, 48 bases in frame from the first base. V gives up 6 bases and J gives up 0 bases, and the segment between their germline ends measures 12 bases. This sample was sequenced with an Illumina HiSeq 1500. TCRdb cleaned the public reads at Q25 with fastp, built clones with MiXCR and kept in-frame beta chains. Identical CDR3 protein sequences are pooled into one entry, listed with their most common genes and DNA. Within this sample are fewer than 400,000 distinct CDR3 sequences, with 15% to 20% of them counted one time only. Clones ranked in the top ten supply 8.7% of the sample.

The chain employs TRBV6-6 and TRBJ2-6; confidence is insufficient to name the D gene. Specimen: PBMCs. This sequence was found in a human donor in good health (CMV status not recorded). Some clones in this sample may be carry-over from other donors' samples. The bases are TGTGCCAGCAGCTTGCTAGGGCTCTCTGGGGCCAACGTCCTGACTTTC. This translates into CASSLLGLSGANVLTF.